Listed below are T cell receptor beta chains from one sample, sequenced in a study of response to subunit inactivated influenza vaccine. TCRdb re-analysed the RT-PCR reads in MiXCR, keeping a single row per CDR3 protein. The sample lists hundreds of thousands of distinct CDR3 sequences, approximately 11% occurring once. The sample was PBMCs from blood, taken about 40 days after vaccination. The receptors originated from a man aged 45 to 65 who received an inactivated influenza vaccine. CDR3s leave out the opening cysteine and the closing phenylalanine or tryptophan. Clone size is stated in some rows and not others, as once, few, many or a class when expanded.

V gene	J gene	clone size	CDR3 protein
TRBV29-1	TRBJ2-5	many	SVRARARETQY
TRBV7-9	TRBJ2-1	many	ASSSLLGTPEGNEQF
TRBV20-1	TRBJ1-2	NA	SAATGSAGYT
TRBV11-2	TRBJ1-5	few	ASSQEGSNQPQH
TRBV29-1	TRBJ2-7	many	SVRDPTEQY
TRBV5-1	TRBJ2-3	NA	ASSLRALADSTDTQY
TRBV24-1	TRBJ2-1	NA	ATSDFRTVEQF
TRBV20-1	TRBJ2-7	NA	SSGQEAWGLEQY
TRBV12-3/TRBV12-4	TRBJ2-1	few	ASSTSGRLDSYNEQF
TRBV20-1	TRBJ2-5	many	SARDLGTTQETQY
TRBV21-1	TRBJ2-1	NA	ASSITGIQNEQF
TRBV19	TRBJ2-7	NA	ASSDRTGLHEQY